Below, one TCR beta chain is given with its context. No antigen is known for it. The germline V gene encodes CDR1 KGHSH and CDR2 LQKENI. Trimming removed 2 bases from V and 0 bases from J, with 5 bases in between. CDR3 length: 14 residues. The authors reverse transcribed all of the isolated RNA, so sequencing captured expressed TCRB transcripts. Measured with immunoSEQ multiplex PCR; TCRdb has only the in-frame clones, and not every one. The table lists hundreds of thousands of clones, about an eighth of them singletons. This sample was included in a study of beta chain features in type 1 diabetes. Overall study context: Patients were similar to healthy donors in age and gender (as well as in cell yields). Over all samples combined, fewer than 140,000,000 sorted cells were examined.

Findings and caveats of the study: When Type 1 diabetes patients were examined, their TCRB CDR3s proved moderately but significantly shorter in all four CD4+ subsets. Researchers reported that naive, central memory and Treg TCRB repertoires appeared more similar in patients than in healthy donors.

Source material: naive CD4+ T cells from blood. The chain combines TRBV18 with TRBJ2-4; D is unresolved. This TCR came from a woman between 18 and 29 years old in good health. The CDR3, as DNA: TGTGCCAGCTCACCATCAGAAGCCAAAAACATTCAGTACTTC. It encodes CASSPSEAKNIQYF.